The next 20 T cell receptor beta chains were all read from a single sample in a study of T cell changes during pregnancy in multiple sclerosis. The data were produced by immunoSEQ multiplex PCR, yet TCRdb's version contains in-frame clones alone and is incomplete. Of 65,000 to 90,000 clones listed, around 90% were seen once; the top ten hold under 0.35%. The specimen was CD4+ T cells from peripheral blood mononuclear cells, collected after pregnancy. The receptors come from a female donor with multiple sclerosis, enrolled in a pregnancy study.

This chain links TRBV5-6 with TRBJ2-3; weak D call: TRBD2 (5 bases). V lost 4 bases and J lost 2, with 11 bases in between. This CDR3 has 14 amino acids. CDR1 is SGHDT, CDR2 YYEEEE, per germline. CDR3 loop: CASSADYYTDTQYF. CDR3 in DNA: TGTGCCAGCAGCGCAGACTATTACACAGATACGCAGTATTTT.

Here the CDR3 reads CASSATWNTIYF. CDR3 coding DNA: TGTGCCAGCAGCGCGACATGGAACACCATATATTTT. The chain uses TRBV9 and TRBJ1-3; D is ambiguous. Trimming stripped 3 bases from V and 7 bases from J, with 8 bases between. The CDR3 loop spans 12 amino acids. The germline V gene encodes CDR1 SGDLS and CDR2 YYNGEE.

The rearrangement joins TRBV27 to TRBJ2-6; 10 nucleotides align to TRBD2. Looked up from germline, CDR1 is MNHEY and CDR2 is SMNVEV (reference sequence). Unmatched junction bases numbered 13, after V lost 2 bases and J lost 3 bases. The CDR3 contains 20 residues. The CDR3 nucleotides read TGTGCCAGCAGTTTACGCGGACTAGCGGCGGAAAAGGGTGGGGCCAACGTCCTGACTTTC. Translation gives CASSLRGLAAEKGGANVLTF. Full variable domain (missing parts from reference TRBV27 and TRBJ2-6): EAQVTQNPRYLITVTGKKLTVTCSQNMNHEYMSWYRQDPGLGLRQIYYSMNVEVTDKGDVPEGYKVSRKEKRNFPLILESPSPNQTSLYFCASSLRGLAAEKGGANVLTFGAGSRLTVL.

The genes are TRBV19 and TRBJ1-1; D is perhaps TRBD1 (5 bases). Trimming took 6 bases from V and 3 from J, leaving 14 bases between them. Germline V gene sequence: CDR1 LNHDA, CDR2 SQIVND (reference sequence). The CDR3 runs 14 residues. Here the CDR3 DNA reads TGTGCCAGTAGCCTCCGGGGGGGGGACACTGAAGCTTTCTTT. It is translated as CASSLRGGDTEAFF.

The chain employs TRBV6-5 and TRBJ1-2; D gene unclear. This CDR3 has 13 amino acids. Germline values: CDR1 MNHEY, CDR2 SVGAGI. Trimming pared 4 bases from V and 0 bases from J, leaving 6 bases between. CDR3 in amino acids: CASSSLANYGYTF. DNA for the CDR3: TGTGCCAGCAGTTCCCTAGCTAACTATGGCTACACCTTC.

The chain couples TRBV30 to TRBJ2-7; D might be TRBD1 (6 bases). Germline assignment: CDR1 GTSNPN and CDR2 SVGIG (reference sequence). The CDR3 spans 14 residues. V lost 3 bases to trimming and J lost 8 bases, with 20 bases between them. The CDR3: CAWSIRDIEGQQYF. The CDR3 nucleotides are TGTGCCTGGAGCATCCGGGACATAGAAGGCCAGCAGTACTTC. The complete variable domain, with remaining parts taken from reference TRBV30 and TRBJ2-7, reads SQTIHQWPATLVQPVGSPLSLECTVEGTSNPNLYWYRQAAGRGLQLLFYSVGIGQISSEVPQNLSASRPQDRQFILSSKKLLLSDSGFYLCAWSIRDIEGQQYFGPGTRLTVT.

This sequence joins TRBV28 and TRBJ2-3; no firm D call. Germline V CDR1 and CDR2: MDHEN, SYDVKM. The V end lost 2 bases, the J end lost 4 bases, and 10 bases lay between the germline ends. This CDR3 has 14 amino acids. CDR3 in DNA: TGTGCCAGCAGTTTACAGGTATCGCCAGATACGCAGTATTTT. This codes for CASSLQVSPDTQYF.

The chain uses TRBV27 and TRBJ1-6, with D unclear. The CDR3 loop spans 12 amino acids. CDR1 MNHEY and CDR2 SMNVEV come from the germline V gene (reference sequence). The V and J ends lost 3 bases and 7 bases respectively, with 4 bases between them. The CDR3, as DNA: TGTGCCAGCAGTTTTGGCAATTCACCCCTCCACTTT. Its translation is CASSFGNSPLHF.

This clone was counted a few times. The chain uses TRBV14 and TRBJ1-1; D remains unclear. This CDR3 contains 12 residues. The V end was cut by 3 bases, the J end by 10 bases, with 12 bases between. CDR1 is SGHDN, CDR2 FVKESK, per germline. CDR3: CASSHSTEGAFF. In nucleotides, the CDR3 is TGTGCCAGCAGCCACTCGACCGAGGGAGCTTTCTTT.

The chain links TRBV6-5 to TRBJ2-3; 9 nucleotides line up with TRBD1. The junction had 7 bases not matched to a gene; V was cut back by 6 bases and J by 3 bases. This CDR3 is 15 amino acids long. Germline V gives CDR1 MNHEY, CDR2 SVGAGI. The CDR3 DNA follows: TGTGCCAGCAGAACTACAGGGGGCCGGACAGATACGCAGTATTTT. Its protein is CASRTTGGRTDTQYF.

This clone was observed a single time. The genes are TRBV11-2 and TRBJ2-7; D might be TRBD1 (5 bases). The CDR3 has 13 amino acids. In germline, CDR1 is SGHAT, CDR2 FQNNGV. Deletions cut 5 bases from V and 1 base from J, with 9 bases between. As DNA, the CDR3 is TGTGCCAGCAGCAAGGGGATTTCCTACGAGCAGTACTTC. It yields the protein CASSKGISYEQYF.

V is TRBV11-2 and J is TRBJ2-5, with 7 bases fitting TRBD1. Looked up from germline, CDR1 is SGHAT and CDR2 is FQNNGV. This CDR3 spans 13 amino acids. V gave up 6 bases and J gave up 5 bases; unmatched junction bases: 6. The CDR3, as DNA: TGTGCCAGCAGTCGACAGGGCAGGGAGACCCAGTACTTC. It codes for CASSRQGRETQYF.

There are a few counts of this clone. The chain employs TRBV6-1 and TRBJ1-5; no clear D gene. The CDR3 sequence is 14 residues long. V was trimmed by 6 bases and J by 2 bases, leaving 11 bases between them. Germline-derived CDR1 and CDR2 are MNHNS and SASEGT. The CDR3 nucleotides are TGTGCCAGCAGGCGGGCTGGTGGCAATCAGCCCCAGCATTTT. Translated, it gives CASRRAGGNQPQHF.

This chain joins TRBV21-1 and TRBJ2-1; TRBD2 was called by the table and not checked on the DNA. TRBV21-1 is deemed a pseudogene. The CDR3 has 15 residues. This CDR3 is CASSSSGRRYNEQFF. Written as DNA, the CDR3 is TGTGCCAGCAGCAGTAGCGGGAGGAGGTACAATGAGCAGTTCTTC.

The gene calls are TRBV9 and TRBJ2-3; D possibly corresponds to TRBD2 (5 bases). Trimming pared 0 bases from V and 2 bases from J, leaving 10 bases between. This CDR3 is 15 amino acids long. CDR1 SGDLS and CDR2 YYNGEE come from the germline V gene. As DNA, the CDR3 is TGTGCCAGCAGCGTAGACCTCGGGGACACAGATACGCAGTATTTT. It specifies CASSVDLGDTDTQYF.

The chain couples TRBV6-6 to TRBJ2-3, with D perhaps TRBD2 (5 bases). Trimming removed 6 bases at V and 0 bases at J, with 13 bases between. Germline V CDR1 and CDR2: MNHNY, SVGAGI (reference sequence). CDR3 size: 15 residues. CDR3 residues: CASRPLTGSTDTQYF. CDR3 sequence (DNA): TGTGCCAGCAGACCCCTGACGGGGAGCACAGATACGCAGTATTTT.

CDR3 sequence: CASSEARLVSEQFF. The CDR3 DNA reads TGTGCCAGCAGTGAAGCCCGACTAGTTAGCGAGCAGTTCTTC. The chain joins TRBV6-1 to TRBJ2-1; a possible D gene is TRBD2 (6 bases). V dropped 0 bases and J dropped 10 bases, with 13 bases sitting between them. The CDR3 has 14 residues. Germline V gene data show CDR1 as MNHNS and CDR2 as SASEGT.

The rearrangement uses TRBV21-1 and TRBJ2-7; the table's D call of TRBD1 was not tested on the DNA. TRBV21-1 is listed as a pseudogene. The length of the CDR3 is 13 residues. The CDR3 reads CASNPRDTYEQYF. CDR3 DNA: TGTGCCAGCAACCCACGGGACACCTACGAGCAGTACTTC.

The V gene is TRBV19, the J gene TRBJ1-1, with TRBD1 as a possible D gene (6 bases). Germline CDR1 LNHDA, CDR2 SQIVND (reference sequence). The CDR3 is 15 amino acids. V lost 4 bases and J lost 11, with 23 bases in between. CDR3: CASSTQGTIGIEAFF. In DNA form, the CDR3 reads TGTGCCAGTAGTACACAGGGAACAATAGGGATCGAGGCTTTCTTT.

V and J are TRBV18 and TRBJ1-1, with D possibly TRBD1 on 5 matching bases. Trimming removed 3 bases from V and 0 bases from J, with 8 bases in between. Germline lookup yields CDR1 KGHSH and CDR2 LQKENI. This CDR3 spans 14 amino acids. Written as DNA, the CDR3 is TGTGCCAGCTCACCCGGGACTCTGAACACTGAAGCTTTCTTT. Its protein product is CASSPGTLNTEAFF.